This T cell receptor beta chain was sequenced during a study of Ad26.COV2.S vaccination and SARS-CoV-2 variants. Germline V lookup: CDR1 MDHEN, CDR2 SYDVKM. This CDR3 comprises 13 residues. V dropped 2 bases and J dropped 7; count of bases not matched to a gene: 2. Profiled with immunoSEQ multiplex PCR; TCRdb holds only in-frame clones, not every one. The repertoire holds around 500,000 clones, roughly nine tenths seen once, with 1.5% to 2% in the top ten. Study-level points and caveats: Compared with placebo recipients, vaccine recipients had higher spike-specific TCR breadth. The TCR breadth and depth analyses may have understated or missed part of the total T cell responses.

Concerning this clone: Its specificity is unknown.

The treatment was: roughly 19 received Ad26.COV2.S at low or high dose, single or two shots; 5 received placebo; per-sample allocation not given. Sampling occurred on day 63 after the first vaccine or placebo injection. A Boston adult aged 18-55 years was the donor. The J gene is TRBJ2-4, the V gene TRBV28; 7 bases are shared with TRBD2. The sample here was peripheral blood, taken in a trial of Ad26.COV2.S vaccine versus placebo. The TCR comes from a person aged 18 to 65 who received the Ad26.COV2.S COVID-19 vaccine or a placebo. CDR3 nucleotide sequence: TGTGCCAGCAGTTTAAGGGGAGGGAACATTCAGTACTTC. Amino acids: CASSLRGGNIQYF.